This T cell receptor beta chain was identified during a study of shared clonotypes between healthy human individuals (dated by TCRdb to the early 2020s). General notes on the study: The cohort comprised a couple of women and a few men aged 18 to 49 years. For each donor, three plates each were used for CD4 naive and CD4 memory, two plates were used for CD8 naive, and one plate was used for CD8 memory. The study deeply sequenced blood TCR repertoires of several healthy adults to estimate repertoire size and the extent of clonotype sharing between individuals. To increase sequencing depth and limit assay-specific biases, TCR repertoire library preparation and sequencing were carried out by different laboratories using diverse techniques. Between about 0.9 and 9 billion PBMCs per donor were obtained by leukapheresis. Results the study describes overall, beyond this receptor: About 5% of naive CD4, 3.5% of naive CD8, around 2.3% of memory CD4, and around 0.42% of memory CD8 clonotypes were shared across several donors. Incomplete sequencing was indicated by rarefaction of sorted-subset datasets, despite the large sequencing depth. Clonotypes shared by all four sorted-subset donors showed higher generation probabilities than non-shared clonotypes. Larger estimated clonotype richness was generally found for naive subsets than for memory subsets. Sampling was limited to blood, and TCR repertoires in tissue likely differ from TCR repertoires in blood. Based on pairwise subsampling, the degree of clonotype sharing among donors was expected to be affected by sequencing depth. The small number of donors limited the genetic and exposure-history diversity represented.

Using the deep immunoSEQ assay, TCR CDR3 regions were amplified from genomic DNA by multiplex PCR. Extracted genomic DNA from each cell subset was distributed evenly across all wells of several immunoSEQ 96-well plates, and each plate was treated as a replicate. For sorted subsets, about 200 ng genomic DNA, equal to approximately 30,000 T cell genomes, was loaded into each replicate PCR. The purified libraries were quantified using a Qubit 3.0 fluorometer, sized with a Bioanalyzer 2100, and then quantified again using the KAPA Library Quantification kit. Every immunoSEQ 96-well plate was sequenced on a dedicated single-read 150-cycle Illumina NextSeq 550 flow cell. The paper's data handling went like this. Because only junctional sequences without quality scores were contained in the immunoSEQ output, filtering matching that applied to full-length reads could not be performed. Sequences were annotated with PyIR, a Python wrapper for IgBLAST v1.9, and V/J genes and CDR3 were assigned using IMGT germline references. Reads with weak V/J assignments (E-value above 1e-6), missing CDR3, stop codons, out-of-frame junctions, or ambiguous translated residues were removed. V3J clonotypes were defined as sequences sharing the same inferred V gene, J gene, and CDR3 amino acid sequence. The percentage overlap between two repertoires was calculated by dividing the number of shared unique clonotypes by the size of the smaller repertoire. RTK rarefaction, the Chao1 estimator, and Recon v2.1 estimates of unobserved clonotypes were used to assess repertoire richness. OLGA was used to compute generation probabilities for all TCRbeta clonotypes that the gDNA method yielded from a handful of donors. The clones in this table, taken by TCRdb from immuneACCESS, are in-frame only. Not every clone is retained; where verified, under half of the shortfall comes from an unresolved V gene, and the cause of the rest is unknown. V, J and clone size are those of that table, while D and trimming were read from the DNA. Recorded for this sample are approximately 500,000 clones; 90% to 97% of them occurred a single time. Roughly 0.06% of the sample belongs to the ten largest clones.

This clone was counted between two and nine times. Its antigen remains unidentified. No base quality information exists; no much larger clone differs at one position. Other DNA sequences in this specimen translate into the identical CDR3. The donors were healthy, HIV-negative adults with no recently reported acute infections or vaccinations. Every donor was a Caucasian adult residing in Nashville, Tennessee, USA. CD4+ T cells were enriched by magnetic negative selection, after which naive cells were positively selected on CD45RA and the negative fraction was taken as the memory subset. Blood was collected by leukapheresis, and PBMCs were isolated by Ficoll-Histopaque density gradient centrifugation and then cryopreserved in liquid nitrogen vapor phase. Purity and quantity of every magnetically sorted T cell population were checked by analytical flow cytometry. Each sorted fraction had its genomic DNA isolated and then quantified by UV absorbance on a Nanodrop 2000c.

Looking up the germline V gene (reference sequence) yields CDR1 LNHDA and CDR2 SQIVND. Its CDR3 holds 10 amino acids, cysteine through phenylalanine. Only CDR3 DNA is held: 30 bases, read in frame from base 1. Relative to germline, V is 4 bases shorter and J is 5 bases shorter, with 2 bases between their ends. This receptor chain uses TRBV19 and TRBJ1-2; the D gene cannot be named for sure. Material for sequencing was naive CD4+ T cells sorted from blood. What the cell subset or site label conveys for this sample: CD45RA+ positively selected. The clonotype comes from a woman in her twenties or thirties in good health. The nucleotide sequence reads TGTGCCAGTAGTAATTATGGCTACACCTTC. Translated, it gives CASSNYGYTF.